The clone carrying this T cell receptor (beta chain) appeared once. Measured with immunoSEQ multiplex PCR; TCRdb has only the in-frame clones, and not every one. The data contain 25,000 to 35,000 clones, roughly 80% of them seen just once; the ten biggest clones take up under 45%. The sample belongs to a study of blood T cell repertoires in COVID-19. The wider study: The analysed material was cDNA or gDNA that came from T cells, B-cell-depleted T cells, or PBMCs.

V gave up 6 bases and J gave up 6 bases, with 17 bases separating them. The CDR3 totals 15 residues. Germline V lookup: CDR1 MNHEY, CDR2 SMNVEV (reference sequence). Specimen: peripheral blood. This sequence joins TRBV27 and TRBJ2-2; D is perhaps TRBD2 (6 bases). The TCR comes from a woman older than 75 with acute or convalescent COVID-19. The CDR3 spells CASRTQRWGAGELFF. The CDR3 DNA reads TGTGCCAGCAGAACCCAACGTTGGGGGGCCGGGGAGCTGTTTTTT.